Reported below is one T cell receptor (beta chain). Its target is not known. Sorting split CD4+ cells into CD25-high CD127-low Tregs and CD25-low CD127-high conventional T cells. Amplification used 52 TRBV primers and 13 TRBJ primers. Using immunoSEQ multiplex PCR, the repertoire was profiled, and TCRdb retains in-frame clones only, with some absent. Altogether 25,000 or so clones are present, roughly 84% being singletons, with the ten largest covering about 1.3%. The CDR3 consists of 14 residues. The V and J ends lost 2 bases and 7 bases respectively, with 14 bases between them. In germline, CDR1 is MNHEY, CDR2 SMNVEV (reference sequence). This sample was included in a study of regulatory T cells. Findings and caveats of the study: Hydrophobic residues at CDR3 positions 6 and 7 were enriched in conventional CD4+ T cells of CD3G-deficient patients.

The TCR was taken from a child aged 5-17 years with CD3G deficiency. The chain has TRBV27 and TRBJ1-2, with unresolved D. Specimen: conventional CD4+ T cells sorted from blood. The CDR3 loop is CASSLEGSWGGYTF. CDR3 sequence (DNA): TGTGCCAGCAGTTTAGAAGGAAGCTGGGGTGGCTACACCTTC.